What follows are 8 T cell receptor beta chains derived from one specimen sequenced in a study of T cell repertoires in cytomegalovirus infection. TCRdb analysed the reads with MiXCR anew, one entry per CDR3 protein. The sample comprises about 130,000 distinct CDR3 sequences, about 24% of which are singletons, and 34% rests with the top ten. Antigens of these TCRs are unknown. Sequenced: PBMCs, sequenced either directly or after in vitro stimulation (not recorded which). These receptor sequences come from a human donor in good health (CMV status not recorded). Some clones in this sample may be carry-over from other donors' samples.

The V gene is TRBV28, the J gene TRBJ1-2; D gene uncertain. Deletions cut 2 bases from V and 3 bases from J, with 7 bases between. Germline loops: CDR1 MDHEN, CDR2 SYDVKM. This CDR3 contains 13 residues. CDR3 amino acids: CASSLGLDYGYTF. CDR3 sequence (DNA): TGTGCCAGCAGTTTAGGTTTGGACTATGGCTACACCTTC.

V and J are TRBV12-3 or TRBV12-4 and TRBJ1-3; 7 bases align to TRBD1. The CDR3 is 15 residues long. V dropped 2 bases and J dropped 4; count of bases not matched to a gene: 5. CDR3 in DNA: TGTGCCAGCAGTTTAAGGGGGCGAGGAGGAAACACCATATATTTT. Translation gives CASSLRGRGGNTIYF.

This clonotype was counted once. The junction does not match germline at one end; this may be a read error. V is TRBV7-9 and J is TRBJ2-4; D perhaps matches TRBD1 (5 bases). This CDR3 comprises 16 residues. CDR1 is SEHNR and CDR2 is FQNEAQ in the germline V gene (reference sequence). In DNA, the CDR3 is TGTGCCAGCAGCTTAGCGGACACAAAAGCCACAAACATTCAGTACTTC. This sequence encodes CASSLADTKATNIQYF.

This clonotype was picked up many times. The CDR3 reads CASSLLGGAPREQYF. CDR3 in DNA: TGTGCCAGCAGCTTACTCGGGGGCGCCCCTAGGGAGCAGTACTTC. The chain carries TRBV7-2 and TRBJ2-7, with D perhaps assigned TRBD1 or TRBD2 (6 bases each). Germline values: CDR1 SGHTA, CDR2 FQGNSA. This CDR3 is built from 15 residues. Trimming shortened V by 2 bases and J by 7 bases, and 18 bases separated the two germline ends. The full variable domain, with the rest looked up from reference TRBV7-2 and TRBJ2-7, is GAGVSQSPSNKVTEKGKDVELRCDPISGHTALYWYRQSLGQGLEFLIYFQGNSAPDKSGLPSDRFSAERTGGSVSTLTIQRTQQEDSAVYLCASSLLGGAPREQYFGPGTRLTVT.

The chain links TRBV27 to TRBJ2-1; D is undetermined. Trimming took off 2 bases at V and 8 bases at J, with 16 bases between the two ends. Germline V gene sequence: CDR1 MNHEY, CDR2 SMNVEV (reference sequence). The CDR3 runs 15 residues. CDR3 in amino acids: CASSLRTRSKDEQFF. As DNA, the CDR3 is TGTGCCAGCAGTTTAAGAACCAGGAGTAAGGATGAGCAGTTCTTC.

This clonotype was observed a handful of times. V usage is TRBV7-3 and J usage is TRBJ2-5; weak D call: TRBD2 (6 bases). CDR1 and CDR2 (germline): SGHTA, FQGTGA. The V end lost 5 bases, the J end lost 1 base, and 14 bases lay between the germline ends. The CDR3 is made up of 15 amino acids. The CDR3, as DNA: TGTGCCAGCAGCCCGACGCTAGCGCCCCAAGAGACCCAGTACTTC. It yields the protein CASSPTLAPQETQYF.

This clonotype has a handful of counts. The rearrangement uses TRBV4-3 and TRBJ2-7; 12 bases map to TRBD2. The CDR3 has 16 amino acids. After removal of 1 base from V and 4 bases from J, the junction contained 5 bases not matched to a gene. Per the germline V gene, CDR1 is LGHNA and CDR2 is YSLEER. CDR3 sequence: CASSQGRGLAGYEQYF. DNA of the CDR3: TGCGCCAGCAGCCAAGGGCGAGGACTAGCGGGATACGAGCAGTACTTC.

There are many counts of this clonotype. The chain has TRBV4-1 and TRBJ2-1; 10 bases fit TRBD1. Per the germline V gene, CDR1 is MGHRA and CDR2 is YSYEKL. Trimming at V came to 9 bases and at J to 7 bases, leaving 9 bases not matched to a gene. CDR3 length: 14 residues. CDR3 in DNA: TGCGCCAGGAAACCGGGACAGGGGATGAATGAGCAGTTCTTC. Its translation: CARKPGQGMNEQFF.